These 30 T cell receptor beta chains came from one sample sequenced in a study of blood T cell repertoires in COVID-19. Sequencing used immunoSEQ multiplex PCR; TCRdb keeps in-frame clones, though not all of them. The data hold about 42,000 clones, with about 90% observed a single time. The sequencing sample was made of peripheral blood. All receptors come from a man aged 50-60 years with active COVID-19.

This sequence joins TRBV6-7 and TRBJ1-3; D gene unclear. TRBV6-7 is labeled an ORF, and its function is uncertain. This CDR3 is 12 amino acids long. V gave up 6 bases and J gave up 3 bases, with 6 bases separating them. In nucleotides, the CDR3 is TGTGCCAGCAGCCTGAGTGGAAACACCATATATTTT. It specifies CASSLSGNTIYF.

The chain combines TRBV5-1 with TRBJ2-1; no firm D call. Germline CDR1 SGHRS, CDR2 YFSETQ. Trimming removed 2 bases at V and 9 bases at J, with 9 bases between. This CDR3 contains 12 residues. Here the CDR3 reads CASSLEVGEQFF. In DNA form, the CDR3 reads TGCGCCAGCAGCTTAGAGGTCGGTGAGCAGTTCTTC.

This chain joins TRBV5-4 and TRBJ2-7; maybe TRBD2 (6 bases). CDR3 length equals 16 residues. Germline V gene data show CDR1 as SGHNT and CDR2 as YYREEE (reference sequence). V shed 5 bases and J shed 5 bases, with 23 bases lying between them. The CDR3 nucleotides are TGTGCCAGCAGTGTGGACGGGAGCCTCCGGGGCCACGAGCAGTACTTC. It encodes CASSVDGSLRGHEQYF.

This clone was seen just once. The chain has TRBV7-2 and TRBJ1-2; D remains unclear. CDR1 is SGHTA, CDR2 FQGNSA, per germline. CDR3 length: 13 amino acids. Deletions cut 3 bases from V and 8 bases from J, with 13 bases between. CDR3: CASSFAPSRGYTF. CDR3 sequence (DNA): TGTGCCAGCAGCTTCGCCCCTTCTCGGGGCTACACCTTC.

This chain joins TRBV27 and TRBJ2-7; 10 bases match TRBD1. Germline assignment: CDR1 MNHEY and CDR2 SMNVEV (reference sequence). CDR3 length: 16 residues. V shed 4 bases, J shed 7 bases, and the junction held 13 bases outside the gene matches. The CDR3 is CASSSLSTGGPREQYF. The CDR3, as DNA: TGTGCCAGCAGTTCACTCTCGACAGGGGGCCCTAGGGAGCAGTACTTC.

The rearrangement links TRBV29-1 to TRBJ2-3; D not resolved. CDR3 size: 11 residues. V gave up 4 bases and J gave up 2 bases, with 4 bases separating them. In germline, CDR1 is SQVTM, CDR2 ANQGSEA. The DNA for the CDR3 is TGCAGCGTTGCCTACACAGATACGCAGTATTTT. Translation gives CSVAYTDTQYF.

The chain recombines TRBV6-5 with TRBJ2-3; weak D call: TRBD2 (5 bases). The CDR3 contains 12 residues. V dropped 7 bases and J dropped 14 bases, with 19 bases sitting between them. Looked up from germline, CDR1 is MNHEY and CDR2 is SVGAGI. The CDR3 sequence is CASTPDSYRWYF. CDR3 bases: TGTGCCAGCACACCGGACTCCTACCGGTGGTATTTT.

As DNA, the CDR3 is TGTGCCAGCAGTCCCTGGACAGCTAACTATGGCTACACCTTC. It codes for CASSPWTANYGYTF. The V and J genes are TRBV28 and TRBJ1-2, with D perhaps matching TRBD1 (6 bases). The germline CDR1 and CDR2 sequences are MDHEN and SYDVKM. The CDR3 runs to 14 residues. V was clipped by 5 bases and J by 0 bases, with 10 bases between them.

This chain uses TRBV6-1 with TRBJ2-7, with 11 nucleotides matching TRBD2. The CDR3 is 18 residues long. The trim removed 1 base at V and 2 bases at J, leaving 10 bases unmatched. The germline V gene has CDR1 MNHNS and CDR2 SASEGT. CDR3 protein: CASSEGFKGLAVTYEQYF. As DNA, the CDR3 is TGTGCCAGCAGTGAAGGGTTTAAGGGACTAGCGGTTACCTACGAGCAGTACTTC.

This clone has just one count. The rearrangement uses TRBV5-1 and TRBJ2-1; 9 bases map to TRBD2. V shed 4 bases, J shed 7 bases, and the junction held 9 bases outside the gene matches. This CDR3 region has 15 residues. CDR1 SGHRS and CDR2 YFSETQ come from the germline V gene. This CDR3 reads CASSQKGLAENEQFF. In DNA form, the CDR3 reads TGCGCCAGCAGCCAAAAGGGACTAGCTGAGAATGAGCAGTTCTTC.

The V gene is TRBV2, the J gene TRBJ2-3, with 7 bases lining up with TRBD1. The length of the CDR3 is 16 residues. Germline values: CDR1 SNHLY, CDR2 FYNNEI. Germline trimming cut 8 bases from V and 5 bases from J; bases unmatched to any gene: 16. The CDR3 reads CASSSPGTGVLDTQYF. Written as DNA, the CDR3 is TGTGCCAGCTCATCCCCAGGAACAGGGGTATTAGATACGCAGTATTTT. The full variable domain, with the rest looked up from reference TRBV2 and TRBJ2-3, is EPEVTQTPSHQVTQMGQEVILRCVPISNHLYFYWYRQILGQKVEFLVSFYNNEISEKSEIFDDQFSVERPDGSNFTLKIRSTKLEDSAMYFCASSSPGTGVLDTQYFGPGTRLTVL.

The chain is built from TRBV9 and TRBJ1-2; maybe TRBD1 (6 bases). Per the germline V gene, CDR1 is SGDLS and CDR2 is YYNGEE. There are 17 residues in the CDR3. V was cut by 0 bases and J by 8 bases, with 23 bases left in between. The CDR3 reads CASSVGHSTGHQGGYTF. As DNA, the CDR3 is TGTGCCAGCAGCGTAGGCCATTCGACAGGACATCAGGGGGGCTACACCTTC.

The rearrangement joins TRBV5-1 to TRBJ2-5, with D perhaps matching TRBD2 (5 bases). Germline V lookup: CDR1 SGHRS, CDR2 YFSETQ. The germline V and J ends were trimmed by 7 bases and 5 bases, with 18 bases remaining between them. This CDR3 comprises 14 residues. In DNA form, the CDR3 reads TGCGCCAGCGGACTCGGGCTAGCTGCGGAGACCCAGTACTTC. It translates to CASGLGLAAETQYF.

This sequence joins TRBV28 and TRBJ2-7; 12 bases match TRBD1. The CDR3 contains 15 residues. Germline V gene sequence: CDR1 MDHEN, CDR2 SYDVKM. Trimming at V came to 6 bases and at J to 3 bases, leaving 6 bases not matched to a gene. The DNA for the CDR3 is TGTGCCAGCAGGGGGACAGGGGGCCCCCTCTACGAGCAGTACTTC. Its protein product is CASRGTGGPLYEQYF.

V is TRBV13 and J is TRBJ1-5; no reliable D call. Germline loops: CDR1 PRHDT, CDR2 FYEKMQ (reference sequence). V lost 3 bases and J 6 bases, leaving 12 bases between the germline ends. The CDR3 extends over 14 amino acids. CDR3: CASSFRGPSQPQHF. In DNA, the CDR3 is TGTGCCAGCAGCTTTCGTGGGCCAAGTCAGCCCCAGCATTTT.

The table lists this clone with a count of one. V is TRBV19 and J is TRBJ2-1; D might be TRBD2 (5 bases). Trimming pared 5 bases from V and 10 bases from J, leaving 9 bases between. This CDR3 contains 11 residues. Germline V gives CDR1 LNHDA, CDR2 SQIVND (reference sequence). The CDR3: CASSLLGEQFF. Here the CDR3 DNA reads TGTGCCAGTAGTTTACTAGGGGAGCAGTTCTTC.

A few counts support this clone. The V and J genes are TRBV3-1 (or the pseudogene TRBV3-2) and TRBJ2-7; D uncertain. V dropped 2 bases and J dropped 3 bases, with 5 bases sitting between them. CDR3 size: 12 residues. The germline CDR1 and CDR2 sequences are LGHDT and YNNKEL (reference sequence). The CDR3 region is CASSQNIYEQYF. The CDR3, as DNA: TGTGCCAGCAGCCAAAACATCTACGAGCAGTACTTC.

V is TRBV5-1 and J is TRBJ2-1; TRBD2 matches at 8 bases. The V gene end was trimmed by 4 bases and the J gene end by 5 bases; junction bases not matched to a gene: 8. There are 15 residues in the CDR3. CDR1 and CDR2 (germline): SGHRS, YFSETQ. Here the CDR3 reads CASSQGPGLDNEQFF. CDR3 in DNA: TGCGCCAGCAGCCAGGGGCCGGGACTAGACAATGAGCAGTTCTTC.

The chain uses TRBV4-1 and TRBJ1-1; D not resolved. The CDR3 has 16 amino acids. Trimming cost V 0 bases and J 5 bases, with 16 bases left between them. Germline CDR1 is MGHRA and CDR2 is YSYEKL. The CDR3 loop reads CASSQERVGGWTEAFF. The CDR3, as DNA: TGCGCCAGCAGCCAAGAGAGGGTAGGAGGGTGGACTGAAGCTTTCTTT.

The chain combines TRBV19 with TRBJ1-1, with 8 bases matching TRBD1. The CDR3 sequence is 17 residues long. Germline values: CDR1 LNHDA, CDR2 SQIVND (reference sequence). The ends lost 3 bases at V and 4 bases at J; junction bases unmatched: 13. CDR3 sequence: CASSMRDRILGSTEAFF. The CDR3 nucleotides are TGTGCCAGTAGTATGCGGGACAGGATCTTGGGGAGCACTGAAGCTTTCTTT.

The CDR3 loop is CSVDVDEGAINEQFF. The CDR3 nucleotides are TGCAGCGTTGACGTTGATGAGGGGGCGATCAATGAGCAGTTCTTC. The chain employs TRBV29-1 and TRBJ2-1, with 7 bases that match TRBD1. The CDR3 runs 15 residues. V trimming: 3 bases; J trimming: 6 bases; junction bases outside the gene matches: 11. The V gene's germline CDR1 is SQVTM and CDR2 ANQGSEA.

The CDR3 is CASRTRLASGMFYEQFF. In nucleotides, the CDR3 is TGTGCCAGCAGAACCCGGTTGGCTAGCGGGATGTTCTATGAGCAGTTCTTC. This chain links TRBV28 with TRBJ2-1; 9 nucleotides line up with TRBD2. Germline trimming cut 6 bases from V and 8 bases from J; bases unmatched to any gene: 17. Germline values: CDR1 MDHEN, CDR2 SYDVKM. This CDR3 comprises 17 residues.

This CDR3 reads CATAEREGPSEQYF. DNA of the CDR3: TGTGCCACCGCCGAGCGGGAGGGCCCCTCCGAGCAGTACTTC. The chain recombines TRBV10-3 with TRBJ2-7, with 10 bases fitting TRBD2. The V gene end was trimmed by 10 bases and the J gene end by 6 bases; junction bases not matched to a gene: 12. The CDR3 extends over 14 amino acids. CDR1 ENHRY and CDR2 SYGVKD come from the germline V gene.

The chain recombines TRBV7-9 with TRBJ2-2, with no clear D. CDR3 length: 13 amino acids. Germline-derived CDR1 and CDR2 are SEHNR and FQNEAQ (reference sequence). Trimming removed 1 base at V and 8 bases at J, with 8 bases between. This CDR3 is CASSLESRGELFF. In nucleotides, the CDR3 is TGTGCCAGCAGCTTAGAAAGCAGGGGGGAGCTGTTTTTT.

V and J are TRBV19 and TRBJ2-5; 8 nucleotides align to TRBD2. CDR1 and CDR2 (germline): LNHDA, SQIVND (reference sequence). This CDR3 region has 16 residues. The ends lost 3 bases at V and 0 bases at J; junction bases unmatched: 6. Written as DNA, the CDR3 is TGTGCCAGTAGTATTCGGGCTAGCGGGTACCAAGAGACCCAGTACTTC. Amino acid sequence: CASSIRASGYQETQYF.

The CDR3, as DNA: TGTGCCAGTAGTATAGGGACAAGAACAGGGGGCGGTGAGCAGTTCTTC. As protein: CASSIGTRTGGGEQFF. The chain has TRBV19 and TRBJ2-1, with 9 bases identical to TRBD1. The germline V gene encodes CDR1 LNHDA and CDR2 SQIVND (reference sequence). This CDR3 has 16 residues. The V segment lost 1 base and the J segment 9 bases; nucleotides outside the gene matches: 10.

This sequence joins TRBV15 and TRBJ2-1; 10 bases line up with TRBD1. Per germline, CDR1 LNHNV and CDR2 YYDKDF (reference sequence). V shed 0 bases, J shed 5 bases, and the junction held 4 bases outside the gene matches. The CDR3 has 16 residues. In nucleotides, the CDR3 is TGTGCCACCAGCAGAGATCGCGGGACAGGGGACAATGAGCAGTTCTTC. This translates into CATSRDRGTGDNEQFF. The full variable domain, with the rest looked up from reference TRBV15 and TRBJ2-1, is DAMVIQNPRYQVTQFGKPVTLSCSQTLNHNVMYWYQQKSSQAPKLLFHYYDKDFNNEADTPDNFQSRRPNTSFCFLDIRSPGLGDTAMYLCATSRDRGTGDNEQFFGPGTRLTVL.

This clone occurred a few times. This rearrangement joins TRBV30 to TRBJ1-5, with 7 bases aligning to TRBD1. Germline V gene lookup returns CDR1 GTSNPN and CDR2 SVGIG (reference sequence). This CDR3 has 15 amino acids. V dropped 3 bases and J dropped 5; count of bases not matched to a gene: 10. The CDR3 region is CAWRVQGQGDQPQHF. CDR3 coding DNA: TGTGCCTGGAGGGTGCAGGGCCAGGGGGATCAGCCCCAGCATTTT.

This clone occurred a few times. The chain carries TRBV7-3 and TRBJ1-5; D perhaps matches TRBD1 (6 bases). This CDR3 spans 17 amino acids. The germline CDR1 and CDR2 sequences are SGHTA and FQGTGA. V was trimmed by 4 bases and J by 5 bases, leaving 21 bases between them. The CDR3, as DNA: TGTGCCAGCAGCTCCTATCCCCCCAGGGCAGGGGATCAGCCCCAGCATTTT. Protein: CASSSYPPRAGDQPQHF.

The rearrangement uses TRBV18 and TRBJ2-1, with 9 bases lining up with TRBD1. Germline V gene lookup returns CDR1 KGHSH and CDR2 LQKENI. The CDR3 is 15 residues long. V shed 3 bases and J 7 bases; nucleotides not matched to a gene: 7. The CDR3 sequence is CASSPGQGLRNEQFF. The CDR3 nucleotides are TGTGCCAGCTCACCGGGACAGGGACTTCGGAATGAGCAGTTCTTC. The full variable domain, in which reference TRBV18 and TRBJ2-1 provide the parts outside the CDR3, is NAGVMQNPRHLVRRRGQEARLRCSPMKGHSHVYWYRQLPEEGLKFMVYLQKENIIDESGMPKERFSAEFPKEGPSILRIQQVVRGDSAAYFCASSPGQGLRNEQFFGPGTRLTVL.